These 5 T cell receptor beta chains were sequenced from one sample in a study of cytomegalovirus exposure and HLA in healthy donors (dated by TCRdb to between 2016 and 2019). The library was made by the immunoSEQ multiplex PCR assay. For the multiplex PCR, a mixture combining 60 forward primers for TCR Vbeta segments and 13 reverse primers for TCR Jbeta segments was used. TCRdb's version of the immuneACCESS table is confined to in-frame rearrangements and falls short of the full clone set. An unresolved V gene accounts for under half of the shortfall where checked; the remainder is of unknown origin. Recorded for this sample are roughly 100,000 clones; about 78% of them occurred a single time. In total, the top ten clones hold 1% to 1.5% of the sample. Sequencing was done on a sample of PBMCs. The receptors shown here come from a man aged 25-45 years in good health and CMV-seronegative.

This clone was recorded once. The chain carries TRBV10-1 and TRBJ2-3; 14 bases align to TRBD2. With 2 bases clipped from V and 5 bases from J, the junction kept 9 bases outside the gene matches. Germline CDR1 WNHNN, CDR2 SYGVQD (reference sequence). The CDR3 totals 18 residues. The CDR3, as DNA: TGCGCCAGCAGTGAGGCTCCGGGACTAGCGGGAGTTGTAGATACGCAGTATTTT. Translated: CASSEAPGLAGVVDTQYF.

The sample holds one count of this clone. This rearrangement joins TRBV28 to TRBJ1-2, with 7 bases lining up with TRBD1. J gave up 10 bases and V 3 bases, and 11 bases lay outside the gene matches. CDR1 and CDR2 from the germline V gene are MDHEN and SYDVKM. The CDR3 covers 14 residues. The CDR3 DNA sequence: TGTGCCAGCAGTTTCAGGGGGGTCCGGCGGGCCTACACCTTC. Protein sequence: CASSFRGVRRAYTF.

J is TRBJ2-3 and V is TRBV11-3; 13 bases match TRBD2. The CDR3 runs to 16 residues. J lost 3 bases, V lost 1 base, and 1 base had no gene match. Germline CDR1 reads SGHNT; CDR2 reads YENEEA. The CDR3 here is CASSLGTSGSTDTQYF. CDR3 DNA sequence: TGTGCCAGCAGCTTAGGGACTAGCGGGAGTACAGATACGCAGTATTTT.

The J gene is TRBJ2-3, the V gene TRBV28; 11 nucleotides line up with TRBD2. CDR1 and CDR2 (germline): MDHEN, SYDVKM. Trimming cost V 1 base and J 8 bases; bases outside gene matches: 17. The CDR3 is made up of 19 amino acids. Here the CDR3 DNA reads TGTGCCAGCAGTTTATTAATGCTTCGGGCTAGCGGGAGGAGCCTTACGCAGTATTTT. Its protein is CASSLLMLRASGRSLTQYF.

The V call is TRBV6-5, the J call TRBJ2-5, with a weak D call TRBD1 (5 bases). CDR3 length: 16 amino acids. Germline V lookup: CDR1 MNHEY, CDR2 SVGAGI. Trimming took 2 bases from V and 5 from J, leaving 18 bases between them. CDR3 nucleotides: TGTGCCAGCAGTTACATAGGGGCAGGGCCCTCCGAGACCCAGTACTTC. It translates to CASSYIGAGPSETQYF.